The 30 T cell receptor beta chains below were found in one sample sequenced in a study of early T cells in non-severe SARS-CoV-2 infection. TCRdb called the 5' RACE reads again in MiXCR, with one record for every CDR3 protein. The repertoire consists of 80,000 to 95,000 distinct CDR3 sequences, with roughly 15% occurring once and the leading ten covering around 5%. The sequenced sample was whole blood, obtained at baseline. The receptors here all came from an adult who was a healthcare worker with PCR-confirmed SARS-CoV-2 infection or an uninfected control (not recorded which).

The CDR3 reads CASCNVERGTGELFF. The CDR3 region has the DNA TGTGCCAGCTGCAATGTAGAAAGGGGCACCGGGGAGCTGTTTTTT. The chain has TRBV7-9 and TRBJ2-2; weak D call: TRBD1 (5 bases). V gave up 8 bases and J gave up 4 bases, with 17 bases separating them. The CDR3 loop spans 15 amino acids. Germline V gives CDR1 SEHNR, CDR2 FQNEAQ (reference sequence).

About this clonotype: A single base separates this from a much larger clone, so it may be a read error. The CDR3 region has the DNA TGTGCAAGTCGCCATAATCCCAGGGTTGGCGAGCAGTACTTC. The encoded protein is CASRHNPRVGEQYF. The chain has TRBV12-2 and TRBJ2-7; the DNA was not used to check the table's D call, TRBD1. TRBV12-2 is an annotated pseudogene. This CDR3 contains 14 residues.

This clonotype was counted a few times. The rearrangement links TRBV18 to TRBJ2-1, with D maybe TRBD2 (5 bases). The CDR3 runs to 14 residues. V lost 3 bases to trimming and J lost 8 bases, with 14 bases between them. Germline V CDR1 and CDR2: KGHSH, LQKENI. In DNA form, the CDR3 reads TGTGCCAGCTCACCTACTAGTCATGACGATGAGCAGTTCTTC. This encodes CASSPTSHDDEQFF.

This clonotype showed up just a few times. J is TRBJ2-7 and V is TRBV4-1; the D gene is possibly TRBD1 (5 bases). V was trimmed by 4 bases and J by 0 bases, leaving 10 bases between them. Germline CDR1 reads MGHRA; CDR2 reads YSYEKL. The CDR3 contains 14 residues. This chain's CDR3 is CASSPRAASYEQYF. Written as DNA, the CDR3 is TGCGCCAGCAGCCCCAGGGCTGCCTCCTACGAGCAGTACTTC.

This chain joins TRBV20-1 and TRBJ2-1; perhaps TRBD2 as D (5 bases). From germline, CDR1 is DFQATT and CDR2 SNEGSKA (reference sequence). V shed 0 bases and J shed 2 bases, with 11 bases lying between them. The CDR3 has 15 amino acids. Written as DNA, the CDR3 is TGCAGTGCTAGAGATCGGGGAGTCCCCTACAATGAGCAGTTCTTC. Protein product: CSARDRGVPYNEQFF.

In this sample, this clonotype turned up many times. In DNA form, the CDR3 reads TGTGCCAGCAGTTTAATGCTTCGCTCTGGAAACACCATATATTTT. It is translated as CASSLMLRSGNTIYF. The chain couples TRBV28 to TRBJ1-3; D uncertain. This CDR3 is 15 amino acids long. Germline V gene sequence: CDR1 MDHEN, CDR2 SYDVKM. V shed 2 bases and J shed 0 bases, with 8 bases lying between them.

This clonotype was seen a handful of times. The chain combines TRBV12-2 with TRBJ1-1; the DNA was not compared with TRBD1, the D call given in the table. TRBV12-2 is assigned pseudogene status. The CDR3 runs 16 residues. The CDR3 coding sequence is TGTGCAAGTCGCCAAACTGCCCCGGTCGGGACCACTGAAGCTTTCTTT. The encoded protein is CASRQTAPVGTTEAFF.

This rearrangement joins TRBV20-1 to TRBJ1-6; D might be TRBD1 (6 bases). Germline V gene lookup returns CDR1 DFQATT and CDR2 SNEGSKA (reference sequence). V lost 0 bases and J 8 bases, leaving 14 bases between the germline ends. CDR3 length equals 15 residues. CDR3 in DNA: TGCAGTGCTAGAGACCTACAGGGCGGTCATTCACCCCTCCACTTT. Translation gives CSARDLQGGHSPLHF.

This clonotype was seen more than once but under ten times. J is TRBJ2-7 and V is TRBV9, with 9 bases identical to TRBD2. The CDR3 runs to 16 residues. The V segment lost 0 bases and the J segment 4 bases; nucleotides outside the gene matches: 8. The germline CDR1 and CDR2 sequences are SGDLS and YYNGEE. In DNA, the CDR3 is TGTGCCAGCAGCGTAGGTCCTAGCGGGGAAACGTACGAGCAGTACTTC. It codes for CASSVGPSGETYEQYF.

This clonotype was counted a few times. The chain has TRBV11-2 and TRBJ2-1, with D hard to call. CDR1 and CDR2 (germline): SGHAT, FQNNGV. There are 11 residues in the CDR3. Trimming took off 5 bases at V and 6 bases at J, with 5 bases between the two ends. The CDR3 region is CASSQTNEQFF. The CDR3 nucleotides are TGTGCCAGCAGCCAGACCAATGAGCAGTTCTTC.

The chain uses TRBV19 and TRBJ2-7; D ambiguous. CDR1 LNHDA and CDR2 SQIVND come from the germline V gene (reference sequence). The CDR3 is 14 residues long. The V gene lost 4 bases and the J gene lost 3 bases, with 13 bases spanning the gap. The CDR3 here is CASSSPGRHYEQYF. CDR3 coding DNA: TGTGCCAGTAGTAGTCCAGGCAGGCACTACGAGCAGTACTTC.

The sample holds a few counts of this clonotype. V usage is TRBV7-2 and J usage is TRBJ2-2, with TRBD2 matching over 10 bases. Germline CDR1 and CDR2: SGHTA and FQGNSA. CDR3 length: 16 amino acids. The V gene end was trimmed by 1 base and the J gene end by 3 bases; junction bases not matched to a gene: 2. In DNA form, the CDR3 reads TGTGCCAGCAGCTTAGTGGGACTAGCGCACACCGGGGAGCTGTTTTTT. Encoded protein: CASSLVGLAHTGELFF.

The CDR3 here is CASSQDHAAYEQYF. CDR3 nucleotide sequence: TGCGCCAGCAGCCAAGATCACGCCGCATACGAGCAGTACTTC. This sequence joins TRBV4-1 and TRBJ2-7; D remains unclear. The CDR3 loop spans 14 amino acids. Per germline, CDR1 MGHRA and CDR2 YSYEKL. Trimming shortened V by 0 bases and J by 4 bases, and 10 bases separated the two germline ends.

This clonotype was counted many times. The chain recombines TRBV5-1 with TRBJ1-5; possible D gene TRBD1, 6 bases. Deletions cut 0 bases from V and 7 bases from J, with 14 bases between. The CDR3 totals 15 residues. Germline-derived CDR1 and CDR2 are SGHRS and YFSETQ. CDR3 nucleotides: TGCGCCAGCAGCTTGGAGGGCCAAGGGGGACAGCCCCAGCATTTT. It yields the protein CASSLEGQGGQPQHF. Using reference TRBV5-1 and TRBJ1-5 for the parts outside the CDR3, the full variable domain is KAGVTQTPRYLIKTRGQQVTLSCSPISGHRSVSWYQQTPGQGLQFLFEYFSETQRNKGNFPGRFSGRQFSNSRSEMNVSTLELGDSALYLCASSLEGQGGQPQHFGDGTRLSIL.

This clonotype was seen a handful of times. The J gene is TRBJ2-7, the V gene TRBV5-8, with 10 bases identical to TRBD2. This CDR3 has 14 amino acids. With V trimmed by 6 bases and J by 2 bases, 5 bases remained unmatched. Germline values: CDR1 SGHTS, CDR2 YDEGEE. The CDR3 nucleotides are TGTGCCAGCACTTTTACTAGCGGGGCCTACGAGCAGTACTTC. Translated, it gives CASTFTSGAYEQYF.

The genes are TRBV5-1 and TRBJ2-1, with a weak D call TRBD2 (5 bases). V was clipped by 0 bases and J by 1 base, with 11 bases between them. The germline V gene has CDR1 SGHRS and CDR2 YFSETQ. CDR3 length: 16 amino acids. CDR3 in amino acids: CASSLATGKSYNEQFF. The CDR3 DNA reads as TGCGCCAGCAGCTTGGCCACCGGGAAGTCCTACAATGAGCAGTTCTTC.

In this sample, this clonotype turned up a few times. The chain has TRBV11-1 and TRBJ1-1, with a possible D match to TRBD1 (6 bases). Germline V gene sequence: CDR1 SGHAT, CDR2 FQDESV (reference sequence). Deletions cut 3 bases from V and 5 bases from J, with 16 bases between. The CDR3 covers 15 residues. CDR3 sequence: CASSFHQGIGTEAFF. CDR3 coding DNA: TGTGCCAGCAGCTTCCACCAGGGGATAGGGACTGAAGCTTTCTTT.

This clonotype was recorded a few times. This chain links TRBV11-2 with TRBJ2-3; D tentatively reads TRBD1 or TRBD2 (5 bases each). Germline CDR1 is SGHAT and CDR2 is FQNNGV. The CDR3 contains 15 residues. V lost 2 bases and J lost 1, with 10 bases in between. The CDR3 nucleotides are TGTGCCAGCAGCTTAACCGGGACGGGCACAGATACGCAGTATTTT. This gives the protein CASSLTGTGTDTQYF. Filled out from reference TRBV11-2 and TRBJ2-3, the complete variable domain reads EAGVAQSPRYKIIEKRQSVAFWCNPISGHATLYWYQQILGQGPKLLIQFQNNGVVDDSQLPKDRFSAERLKGVDSTLKIQPAKLEDSAVYLCASSLTGTGTDTQYFGPGTRLTVL.

This clonotype appeared a few times. The CDR3 nucleotides are TGTGCCAGCAGCCCATATGCCGGACAGAACACTGAAGCTTTCTTT. This sequence encodes CASSPYAGQNTEAFF. The rearrangement uses TRBV7-2 and TRBJ1-1; a possible D gene is TRBD1 (5 bases). Germline V gene sequence: CDR1 SGHTA, CDR2 FQGNSA. The CDR3 is made up of 15 amino acids. V lost 5 bases and J lost 1, with 14 bases in between.

This clonotype turned up a few times. The chain employs TRBV4-3 and TRBJ2-2, with 10 bases identical to TRBD1. Germline CDR1 reads LGHNA; CDR2 reads YSLEER. CDR3 length: 14 residues. The CDR3 here is CAAGTGEITGELFF. The DNA for the CDR3 is TGCGCAGCGGGGACAGGGGAAATCACCGGGGAGCTGTTTTTT.

The rearrangement links TRBV7-8 to TRBJ2-2, with D unclear. Germline CDR1 SGHVS, CDR2 FQNEAQ. This CDR3 is built from 12 residues. Between the trimmed V and J ends, which lost 7 bases and 2 bases, there was a span of 5 bases. The CDR3, as DNA: TGTGCCAGCACCACAAACACCGGGGAGCTGTTTTTT. This gives the protein CASTTNTGELFF.

The chain couples TRBV6-6 to TRBJ1-4; the D gene is possibly TRBD1 (5 bases). The CDR3 extends over 14 amino acids. V dropped 5 bases and J dropped 2 bases, with 9 bases sitting between them. CDR1 is MNHNY and CDR2 is SVGAGI in the germline V gene (reference sequence). The CDR3 region is CASSPRQTNEKLFF. CDR3 DNA: TGTGCCAGCAGTCCTCGACAGACTAATGAAAAACTGTTTTTT.

The chain uses TRBV5-8 and TRBJ1-5, with 8 bases lining up with TRBD1. V dropped 1 base and J dropped 0; count of bases not matched to a gene: 9. This CDR3 contains 18 residues. Germline V gives CDR1 SGHTS, CDR2 YDEGEE. The CDR3 protein is CASSLRDRLFYSNQPQHF. The CDR3, as DNA: TGTGCCAGCAGCTTGAGGGACAGGCTTTTTTATAGCAATCAGCCCCAGCATTTT.

This chain uses TRBV7-2 with TRBJ2-1, with a tentative D call TRBD2 (5 bases). Looked up from germline, CDR1 is SGHTA and CDR2 is FQGNSA. The CDR3 covers 15 residues. The V end was cut by 2 bases, the J end by 2 bases, with 10 bases between. This chain's CDR3 is CASSLLAQAYNEQFF. For the CDR3, the DNA is TGTGCCAGCAGCTTATTAGCGCAAGCCTACAATGAGCAGTTCTTC.

This clonotype turned up a few times. V and J are TRBV12-3 or TRBV12-4 and TRBJ2-1, with D perhaps being TRBD1 or TRBD2 (5 bases each). The CDR3 covers 14 residues. V gave up 5 bases and J gave up 5 bases, with 13 bases separating them. CDR3 residues: CASSPRDPNNEQFF. CDR3 coding DNA: TGTGCCAGCAGTCCCCGGGACCCAAACAATGAGCAGTTCTTC.

V gene TRBV10-3 combines with J gene TRBJ1-1, with 7 nucleotides matching TRBD1. The germline gives CDR1 ENHRY, CDR2 SYGVKD. Trimming cost V 6 bases and J 2 bases; bases outside gene matches: 3. The CDR3 is made up of 13 amino acids. CDR3 residues: CAIRGQENTEAFF. Here the CDR3 DNA reads TGTGCCATCAGAGGACAGGAAAACACTGAAGCTTTCTTT.

The rearrangement uses TRBV12-3 or TRBV12-4 and TRBJ2-7, with a possible D match to TRBD2 (5 bases). The germline V and J ends were trimmed by 6 bases and 2 bases, with 17 bases remaining between them. The length of the CDR3 is 15 residues. In nucleotides, the CDR3 is TGTGCCAGCAGCCCCATGAGCGGCCGAACCTACGAGCAGTACTTC. Translated, it gives CASSPMSGRTYEQYF.

This clonotype showed up just once. This chain uses TRBV5-1 with TRBJ1-4; 9 bases line up with TRBD1. This CDR3 comprises 14 residues. V lost 4 bases and J lost 5; bases outside the gene matches: 3. Germline CDR1 is SGHRS and CDR2 is YFSETQ. The CDR3: CASSTGTGNEKLFF. CDR3 DNA sequence: TGCGCCAGCAGCACCGGGACAGGGAATGAAAAACTGTTTTTT.

The chain carries TRBV30 and TRBJ2-7; weak D call: TRBD1 (6 bases). Germline values: CDR1 GTSNPN, CDR2 SVGIG (reference sequence). The CDR3 extends over 11 amino acids. V dropped 5 bases and J dropped 12 bases, with 17 bases sitting between them. Here the CDR3 reads CAWDSVGTRYF. CDR3 coding DNA: TGTGCCTGGGACTCGGTTGGGACAAGGTACTTC.

This clonotype showed up just a few times. The rearrangement uses TRBV2 and TRBJ2-5; D is uncertain. This CDR3 has 11 amino acids. Trimming stripped 0 bases from V and 5 bases from J, with 1 base between. Germline CDR1 SNHLY, CDR2 FYNNEI. The CDR3 sequence: CASSEAETQYF. CDR3 in DNA: TGTGCCAGCAGTGAAGCTGAGACCCAGTACTTC.